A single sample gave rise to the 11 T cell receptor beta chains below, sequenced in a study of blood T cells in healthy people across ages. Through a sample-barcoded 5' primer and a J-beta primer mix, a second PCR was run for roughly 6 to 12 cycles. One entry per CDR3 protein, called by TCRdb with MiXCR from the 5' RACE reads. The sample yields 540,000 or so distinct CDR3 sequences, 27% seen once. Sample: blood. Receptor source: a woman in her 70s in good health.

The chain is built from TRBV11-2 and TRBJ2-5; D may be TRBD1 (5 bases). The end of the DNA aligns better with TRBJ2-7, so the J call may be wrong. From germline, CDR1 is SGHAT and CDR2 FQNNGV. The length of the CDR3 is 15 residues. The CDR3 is CASSPSSTGSYEQYF. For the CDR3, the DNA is TGTGCCAGCAGCCCCTCCTCAACAGGATCCTACGAGCAGTACTTC.

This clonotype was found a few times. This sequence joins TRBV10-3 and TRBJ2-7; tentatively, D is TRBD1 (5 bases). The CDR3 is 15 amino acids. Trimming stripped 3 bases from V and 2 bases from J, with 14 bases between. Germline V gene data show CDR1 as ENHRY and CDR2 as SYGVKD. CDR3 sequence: CAISEKAGIPYEQYF. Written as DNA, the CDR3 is TGTGCCATCAGTGAAAAGGCAGGGATCCCCTACGAGCAGTACTTC.

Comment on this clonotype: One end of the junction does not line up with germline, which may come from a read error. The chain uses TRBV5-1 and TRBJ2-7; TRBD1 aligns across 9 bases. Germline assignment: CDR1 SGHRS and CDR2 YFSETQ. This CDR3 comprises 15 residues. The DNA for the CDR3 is TGCGCCAGCAGCTACGGGACAGGGACAAGGTACGAGCAGTACTTT. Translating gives CASSYGTGTRYEQYF.

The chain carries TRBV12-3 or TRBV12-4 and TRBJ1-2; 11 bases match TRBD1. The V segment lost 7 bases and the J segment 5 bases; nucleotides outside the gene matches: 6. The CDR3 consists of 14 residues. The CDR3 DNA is TGTGCCAGCAAACTCGGACAGGGGGCTTATGGCTACACCTTC. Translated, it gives CASKLGQGAYGYTF.

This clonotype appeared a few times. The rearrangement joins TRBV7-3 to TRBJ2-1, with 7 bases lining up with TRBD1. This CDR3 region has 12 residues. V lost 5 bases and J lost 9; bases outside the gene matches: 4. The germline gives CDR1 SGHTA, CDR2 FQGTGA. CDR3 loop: CASSLGGGEQFF. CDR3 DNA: TGTGCCAGCAGCCTAGGGGGCGGTGAGCAGTTCTTC.

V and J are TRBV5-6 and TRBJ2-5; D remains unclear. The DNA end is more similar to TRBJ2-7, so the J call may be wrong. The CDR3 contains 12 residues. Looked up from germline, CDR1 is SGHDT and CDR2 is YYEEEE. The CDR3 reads CASSLGYYEQYF. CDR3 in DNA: TGTGCCAGCAGCTTGGGCTACTACGAGCAGTACTTC.

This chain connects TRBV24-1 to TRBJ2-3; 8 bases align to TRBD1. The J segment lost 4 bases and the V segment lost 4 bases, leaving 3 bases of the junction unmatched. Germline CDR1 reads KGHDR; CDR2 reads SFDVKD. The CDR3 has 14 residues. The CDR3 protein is CATSDRGRADTQYF. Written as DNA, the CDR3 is TGTGCCACCAGTGACAGGGGGCGTGCAGATACGCAGTATTTT.

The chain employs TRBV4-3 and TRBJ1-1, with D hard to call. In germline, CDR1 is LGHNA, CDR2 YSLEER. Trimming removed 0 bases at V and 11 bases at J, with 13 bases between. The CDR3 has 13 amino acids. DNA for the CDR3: TGCGCCAGCAGCCAAGATCTCCGGGTTAGGGCTTTCTTT. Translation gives CASSQDLRVRAFF.

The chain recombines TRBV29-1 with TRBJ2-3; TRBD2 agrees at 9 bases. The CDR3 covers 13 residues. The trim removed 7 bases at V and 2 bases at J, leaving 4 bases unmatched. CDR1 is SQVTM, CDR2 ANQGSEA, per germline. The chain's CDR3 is CSASGEDTDTQYF. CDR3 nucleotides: TGCAGCGCTAGCGGGGAGGACACAGATACGCAGTATTTT.

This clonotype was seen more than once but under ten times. The CDR3 protein is CASSLAGTIEETQYF. For the CDR3, the DNA is TGCGCCAGCAGCTTGGCCGGGACAATCGAGGAGACCCAGTACTTC. The gene calls are TRBV5-1 and TRBJ2-5; a weak D match, TRBD1 (6 bases). Germline CDR1 SGHRS, CDR2 YFSETQ. CDR3 length: 15 amino acids. Trimming removed 0 bases at V and 5 bases at J, with 14 bases between. The full variable domain, with the rest looked up from reference TRBV5-1 and TRBJ2-5, is KAGVTQTPRYLIKTRGQQVTLSCSPISGHRSVSWYQQTPGQGLQFLFEYFSETQRNKGNFPGRFSGRQFSNSRSEMNVSTLELGDSALYLCASSLAGTIEETQYFGPGTRLLVL.

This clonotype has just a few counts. The CDR3 bases are TGCGCCAGCAGGATCGGGGAACAAGAGACCCAGTACTTC. This sequence encodes CASRIGEQETQYF. The chain carries TRBV5-1 and TRBJ2-5; weak D call: TRBD2 (5 bases). With 5 bases removed from V and 2 bases from J, the gap between germline ends came to 10 bases. CDR1 is SGHRS, CDR2 YFSETQ, per germline. This CDR3 region has 13 residues.